This T cell receptor (beta chain) was identified in a study of CD8+ T cells in alopecia areata (dated by TCRdb to the late 2010s). Some background on the complete study: Female C3H/HeJ recipients, about 7-10 weeks old, were grafted with skin from C3H/HeJ donors with spontaneous alopecia (roughly 6-13 months old). Human TCRbeta sequencing covered scalp tissue and sorted CD4+ and CD8+ peripheral blood T cells from patchy and totalis/universalis alopecia areata patients and healthy controls. The study used high-throughput TCRbeta sequencing to examine T cell clonal expansion in alopecia areata, in both the C3H/HeJ mouse model and human patients. Scalp clonality was compared among normal scalp (n=4), patchy alopecia areata scalp (n=8), and alopecia totalis/universalis scalp (n=8). TCRbeta CDR3 regions were amplified by immunoSEQ multiplex PCR with 35 Vbeta forward and 13 Jbeta reverse primers. RNA was obtained with the PAXgene miRNA kit for fixed scalp, the miRNeasy kit for PBMCs, and the RNeasy kit for mouse skin.

The paper's findings and limits, for the study overall: Higher clonality and more expanded CD8+ clones were observed in lesional scalp than in normal scalp, particularly in alopecia totalis/universalis, a finding suggestive of antigenic drive. Resident alphabeta T cells in normal human skin are also sequenced, complicating scalp TCR repertoire analysis, unlike mouse skin dominated by gammadelta T cells. TCR sequences shared between patients were less clear than in mice, possibly partly because of HLA diversity in the patient population.

Receptor amplification or capture employed the immunoSEQ multiplex PCR assay. RNA was extracted from all samples and reverse transcribed into cDNA as template for TCR sequencing. First-strand cDNA was synthesized with SuperScript III using a 2:1 mix of oligo-dT and random hexamers. A synthetic immune receptor repertoire was used to measure amplification bias, and any remaining bias was corrected computationally. Libraries were sequenced on Illumina HiSeq with 60 bp reads covering the CDR3, read from J toward V. The authors' analysis ran thus. Raw reads were preprocessed to remove errors, and CDR3 was defined by IMGT conventions from the conserved cysteine to phenylalanine. Clonality was computed as 1 minus the Shannon entropy, with the entropy normalized by log2 of the number of productive unique TCRs. Whether each scalp clone was CD4 or CD8 was inferred by checking scalp TCRbeta sequences against the CD4 and CD8 repertoires from sorted blood. The immuneACCESS repertoire file appears here via TCRdb, limited to in-frame rearrangements. These files lack a portion of the clones; in checked studies, under half of the deficit traces to unresolved V genes, and the cause of the others is not known. V and J calls and clone size follow that table, whereas D and trimming were derived from the DNA. The table notes 200,000 to 300,000 clones here, none of them singletons. Of the sample, about 1.2% falls within the top ten clones.

As regards this clone: There is no known antigen for this receptor. In this record, gene identifiers and germline sequences come from the mouse.

Cells from mouse cutaneous lymph nodes were pooled, stained for CD4, CD8alpha, NKG2D, NKG2ACE and other markers, and then sorted on a BD Influx. The receptor comes from a C3H/HeJ mouse with alopecia areata. Mice of this line possess the MHC haplotype H2-k. Sequencing was done on a sample of CD4+ T cells sorted from a lymph node.

The DNA read from the CDR3 is TGTGCCAGCAGTGATGCGAACAAAAGCTCCTAT. Its protein product is CASSDANKSSY. The full CDR3 sequence reads CASSDANKSSYEQYF. The sequence is built from TRBV13-1 and TRBJ2-7, with no D gene named confidently. The CDR3 end lies 4 residues beyond the end of the read and is filled in from the germline J gene. The V and J ends are trimmed by 0 bases and 0 bases, leaving 10 bases between them. The germline V gene yields NSHNY for CDR1 and SYGAGN for CDR2. The CDR3, cysteine through phenylalanine, is 15 amino acids long. The DNA covers only part of the CDR3, 33 bases in frame from base 1.